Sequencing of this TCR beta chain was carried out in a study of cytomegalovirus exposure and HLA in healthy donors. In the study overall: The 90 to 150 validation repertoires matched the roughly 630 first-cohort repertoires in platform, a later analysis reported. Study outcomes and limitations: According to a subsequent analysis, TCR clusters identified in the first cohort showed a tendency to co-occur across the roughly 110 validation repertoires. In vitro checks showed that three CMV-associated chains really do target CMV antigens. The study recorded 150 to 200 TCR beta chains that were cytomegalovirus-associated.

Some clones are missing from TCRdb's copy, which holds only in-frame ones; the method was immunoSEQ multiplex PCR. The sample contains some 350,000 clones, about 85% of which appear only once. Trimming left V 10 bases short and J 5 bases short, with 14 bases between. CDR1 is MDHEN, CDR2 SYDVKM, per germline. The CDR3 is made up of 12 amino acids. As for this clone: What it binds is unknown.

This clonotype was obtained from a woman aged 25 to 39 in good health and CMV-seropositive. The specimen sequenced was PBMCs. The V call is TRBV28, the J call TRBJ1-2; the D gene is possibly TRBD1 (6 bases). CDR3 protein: CANHRVGYGYTF. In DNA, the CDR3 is TGTGCCAACCACAGGGTTGGGTATGGCTACACCTTC.